The 20 T cell receptor beta chains listed next were all sequenced from one sample in a study of regulatory dendritic cells for organ transplantation. The data were produced by immunoSEQ multiplex PCR, yet TCRdb's version contains in-frame clones alone and is incomplete. The table lists about 7,100 clones, less than 75% of them singletons, with 3.5% to 4.5% in the top ten. Sorted T cells were CFSE-labeled and cultured 4 to 5 days with allogeneic regulatory or mature dendritic cells at 1:10. These receptors' antigens are unknown. Sequenced sample: memory CD4+ T cells from blood cultured with dendritic cells. Subset meaning: CD45RO+ memory T cells. The receptors were sampled from a human donor in good health.

This chain's CDR3 is CASSLGGGGGNTIYF. The CDR3 bases are TGTGCCAGCAGCTTAGGCGGGGGTGGTGGAAACACCATATATTTT. The genes are TRBV11-2 and TRBJ1-3; D may be TRBD1 (5 bases). Germline values: CDR1 SGHAT, CDR2 FQNNGV. V was cut by 1 base and J by 3 bases, with 10 bases left in between. This CDR3 has 15 amino acids.

This sequence joins TRBV5-6 and TRBJ2-4, with 7 nucleotides matching TRBD1. With 6 bases clipped from V and 0 bases from J, the junction kept 15 bases outside the gene matches. The CDR3 contains 18 residues. Per the germline V gene, CDR1 is SGHDT and CDR2 is YYEEEE. The CDR3 spells CASNLFRDSSLAKNIQYF. The CDR3 nucleotides are TGTGCCAGCAACCTTTTTAGGGACAGTTCCTTAGCCAAAAACATTCAGTACTTC.

The chain couples TRBV7-6 to TRBJ2-2; D perhaps matches TRBD1 (6 bases). CDR3 size: 15 residues. Germline CDR1 SGHVS, CDR2 FNYEAQ. V was cut by 2 bases and J by 2 bases, with 9 bases left in between. CDR3 region: CASSLLGHNTGELFF. The CDR3 DNA sequence: TGTGCCAGCAGCTTACTGGGACATAACACCGGGGAGCTGTTTTTT. Supplemented by reference TRBV7-6 and TRBJ2-2, the full variable domain reads GAGVSQSPRYKVTKRGQDVALRCDPISGHVSLYWYRQALGQGPEFLTYFNYEAQQDKSGLPNDRFSAERPEGSISTLTIQRTEQRDSAMYRCASSLLGHNTGELFFGEGSRLTVL.

This clone appeared a few times. The chain uses TRBV5-6 and TRBJ2-3, with 12 positions matching TRBD2. CDR1 is SGHDT and CDR2 is YYEEEE in the germline V gene. With 4 bases clipped from V and 4 bases from J, the junction kept 10 bases outside the gene matches. This CDR3 has 17 residues. CDR3 region: CASSGRTLAGGSDTQYF. In DNA, the CDR3 is TGTGCCAGCAGCGGGCGAACGCTAGCGGGGGGGTCAGATACGCAGTATTTT.

This chain uses TRBV5-5 with TRBJ1-2, with a possible D match to TRBD1 (5 bases). Germline CDR1 is SGHKS and CDR2 is YYEKEE (reference sequence). The CDR3 loop spans 13 amino acids. V lost 4 bases and J 4 bases, leaving 11 bases between the germline ends. The DNA for the CDR3 is TGTGCCAGCAGCCCCCAGGGAGGCTATGGCTACACCTTC. As protein: CASSPQGGYGYTF.

In its sample, this clone ranks as medium-sized. This chain links TRBV18 with TRBJ1-1; D might be TRBD1 (5 bases). Germline CDR1 KGHSH, CDR2 LQKENI. The CDR3 has 19 amino acids. The ends were cut back, 1 base at V and 0 bases at J, with 21 bases in the middle. As DNA, the CDR3 is TGTGCCAGCTCACCACTAGGTATCTCCCAAGGGGTATTGAACACTGAAGCTTTCTTT. Its translation: CASSPLGISQGVLNTEAFF.

This sequence joins TRBV11-3 and TRBJ1-1; D is unresolved. The CDR3 is made up of 14 amino acids. Deletions cut 2 bases from V and 4 bases from J, with 11 bases between. CDR1 is SGHNT and CDR2 is YENEEA in the germline V gene. The CDR3 sequence is CASSLPGMGTEAFF. The CDR3 DNA reads TGTGCCAGCAGCTTACCCGGGATGGGCACTGAAGCTTTCTTT.

This chain uses TRBV4-1 with TRBJ2-5, with D possibly being TRBD2 (6 bases). CDR1 MGHRA and CDR2 YSYEKL come from the germline V gene. The CDR3 length is 13 residues. Trimming removed 6 bases at V and 5 bases at J, with 13 bases between. As DNA, the CDR3 is TGCGCCAGCAGGGGGGACGGGGGTGAGACCCAGTACTTC. It encodes CASRGDGGETQYF.

The rearrangement links TRBV10-3 to TRBJ2-7; 7 bases agree with TRBD2. V dropped 3 bases and J dropped 1; count of bases not matched to a gene: 6. Germline V gene data show CDR1 as ENHRY and CDR2 as SYGVKD. The CDR3 is made up of 15 amino acids. The CDR3 DNA is TGTGCCATCAGTGATGGAGGGAGGGATTCCTACGAGCAGTACTTC. Encoded protein: CAISDGGRDSYEQYF.

This chain connects TRBV6-1 to TRBJ1-5, with D possibly TRBD1 on 6 matching bases. V was pared by 6 bases and J by 12 bases, with 18 bases between. CDR1 and CDR2 from the germline V gene are MNHNS and SASEGT. The CDR3 is made up of 13 amino acids. The CDR3 DNA is TGTGCCAGCAGATCGAATCAGGGGAAACTCCAGCATTTT. Amino acid sequence: CASRSNQGKLQHF.

In this sample, this clone turned up a few times. The gene calls are TRBV5-1 and TRBJ2-3, with D tentatively TRBD2 (6 bases). V was clipped by 6 bases and J by 7 bases, with 24 bases between them. Germline CDR1 and CDR2: SGHRS and YFSETQ. The CDR3 runs to 16 residues. The DNA of the CDR3 is TGCGCCAGCAACCCCGGGACTTCAACCCGGTCGTATACGCAGTATTTT. Protein product: CASNPGTSTRSYTQYF.

The V gene is TRBV19, the J gene TRBJ1-1; 7 bases line up with TRBD1. CDR3 length: 13 amino acids. J gave up 3 bases and V 5 bases, and 3 bases lay outside the gene matches. Germline V gene data show CDR1 as LNHDA and CDR2 as SQIVND (reference sequence). In DNA, the CDR3 is TGTGCCAGTAGTGCCAGGGGGTACACTGAAGCTTTCTTT. Translating it yields CASSARGYTEAFF. Variable domain in full (rest from reference TRBV19 and TRBJ1-1): DGGITQSPKYLFRKEGQNVTLSCEQNLNHDAMYWYRQDPGQGLRLIYYSQIVNDFQKGDIAEGYSVSREKKESFPLTVTSAQKNPTAFYLCASSARGYTEAFFGQGTRLTVV.

This chain uses TRBV29-1 with TRBJ2-5; the D gene is possibly TRBD1 (6 bases). There are 14 residues in the CDR3. V was clipped by 0 bases and J by 5 bases, with 13 bases between them. The germline gives CDR1 SQVTM, CDR2 ANQGSEA. CDR3 nucleotides: TGCAGCGTTGAAGACCCCCAGGGGAGCGAGACCCAGTACTTC. Protein product: CSVEDPQGSETQYF. The complete variable domain, with remaining parts taken from reference TRBV29-1 and TRBJ2-5, reads SAVISQKPSRDICQRGTSLTIQCQVDSQVTMMFWYRQQPGQSLTLIATANQGSEATYESGFVIDKFPISRPNLTFSTLTVSNMSPEDSSIYLCSVEDPQGSETQYFGPGTRLLVL.

The chain recombines TRBV7-8 with TRBJ1-5; 8 bases agree with TRBD1. Germline V CDR1 and CDR2: SGHVS, FQNEAQ. This CDR3 is 14 amino acids long. Trimming took 5 bases from V and 9 from J; bases not matched to a gene: 9. DNA of the CDR3: TGTGCCAGCAGCCGCGGACAGGGTGGTGTGCCCCAGCATTTT. It yields the protein CASSRGQGGVPQHF.

The chain uses TRBV29-1 and TRBJ1-1, with TRBD1 matching 11 bases. The trim removed 6 bases at V and 0 bases at J, leaving 3 bases unmatched. The CDR3 runs to 14 residues. From germline, CDR1 is SQVTM and CDR2 ANQGSEA. CDR3 coding DNA: TGCAGCGTCGGGGACAGGGGGTTGAACACTGAAGCTTTCTTT. Translation: CSVGDRGLNTEAFF.

The chain recombines TRBV4-3 with TRBJ2-6; perhaps TRBD1 as D (6 bases). The CDR3 contains 16 residues. The germline gives CDR1 LGHNA, CDR2 YSLEER. Deletions cut 0 bases from V and 4 bases from J, with 10 bases between. CDR3 nucleotide sequence: TGCGCCAGCAGCCAAGAGTTGGGGGCCGGGGCCAACGTCCTGACTTTC. Protein product: CASSQELGAGANVLTF.

The rearrangement links TRBV9 to TRBJ2-3, with 11 bases lining up with TRBD2. Germline lookup yields CDR1 SGDLS and CDR2 YYNGEE. The junction had 7 bases not matched to a gene; V was cut back by 4 bases and J by 3 bases. There are 16 residues in the CDR3. The CDR3, as DNA: TGTGCCAGCAGCCCATATAGCGGGGGGGCAACAGATACGCAGTATTTT. It translates to CASSPYSGGATDTQYF.

The genes are TRBV4-1 and TRBJ2-5; TRBD2 is a possible D gene (6 bases). V was trimmed by 0 bases and J by 3 bases, leaving 8 bases between them. Germline V gene lookup returns CDR1 MGHRA and CDR2 YSYEKL. This CDR3 has 14 amino acids. CDR3 region: CASSQDGGKETQYF. CDR3 bases: TGCGCCAGCAGCCAAGATGGCGGGAAAGAGACCCAGTACTTC.

This clone is labeled medium-sized. The V gene is TRBV29-1, the J gene TRBJ2-1, with 8 positions matching TRBD2. CDR3 length: 14 residues. Per the germline V gene, CDR1 is SQVTM and CDR2 is ANQGSEA. The junction had 5 bases not matched to a gene; V was cut back by 4 bases and J by 3 bases. CDR3 loop: CSVGRLANYNEQFF. CDR3 nucleotide sequence: TGCAGCGTTGGTAGACTAGCGAACTACAATGAGCAGTTCTTC.

The chain uses TRBV12-5 and TRBJ1-2; D not certain. Trimming stripped 2 bases from V and 3 bases from J, with 13 bases between. This CDR3 has 15 amino acids. The V gene's germline CDR1 is LGHNT and CDR2 FRNRAP. This chain's CDR3 is CASGLPSVGDYGYTF. DNA of the CDR3: TGTGCTAGTGGTTTGCCCTCGGTGGGAGACTATGGCTACACCTTC.